This T cell receptor (beta chain) is from a study of blood T cell repertoires in COVID-19. Turning to the study itself: Some COVID-19 samples were acute and others convalescent; all came from the United States, Italy and Spain. Sources were T cells, B-cell-depleted T cells, or PBMCs; the material itself was cDNA or gDNA.

Germline values: CDR1 SGHTA, CDR2 FQGNSA. The CDR3 is made up of 14 amino acids. The trim removed 3 bases at V and 5 bases at J, leaving 5 bases unmatched. Source study methods: The assay estimated nucleated cells by amplifying reference gene primers. Sequencing was performed with immunoSEQ multiplex PCR; in TCRdb, only in-frame clones are kept and a portion is missing. The DNA was the basis for D and trimming; V, J and clone size are from that table. The profile shows fewer than 150,000 clones, around 86% of them singletons. Sequenced material: peripheral blood. The source of this sequence is an elderly woman with acute or convalescent COVID-19. The chain couples TRBV7-2 to TRBJ2-5; 8 positions match TRBD2. The CDR3 is CASSFTAGEETQYF. The CDR3, as DNA: TGTGCCAGCAGCTTTACAGCGGGGGAGGAGACCCAGTACTTC.